The following is a TCR beta chain sequence with its context. Its antigen is not known. This record belongs to a study of CD4 T cells in relation to SARS-CoV-2 and coronaviruses. The CDR3 sequence is 14 residues long. V was shortened by 0 bases and J by 2 bases, with 5 bases between the two germline ends. CDR1 LNHDA and CDR2 SQIVND come from the germline V gene (reference sequence). Unexposed donor CD4+ T cells date from about 2011-2018, before the COVID-19 pandemic. Isolation of CD4+ T cells took place after nine to ten days in culture. On days 3 and 7, cultures got half fresh IL-2 medium. Produced via immunoSEQ multiplex PCR; TCRdb's table is partial and in-frame only. The sample has around 23,000 clones, around 72% seen once.

The rearrangement joins TRBV19 to TRBJ1-5; no clear D gene. Sequencing was done on a sample of CD4+ T cells from PBMCs, cultured in vitro. The sequence derives from a human donor in good health. CDR3 loop: CASSIELGNQPQHF. CDR3 nucleotide sequence: TGTGCCAGTAGTATAGAATTAGGCAATCAGCCCCAGCATTTT.